The next 20 T cell receptor beta chains were all read from a single sample in a study of blood T cell repertoires in COVID-19. Here immunoSEQ multiplex PCR was the method, and the copy in TCRdb shows in-frame clones only, minus some. The sample shows roughly 150,000 clones, around four fifths of them seen only once. Specimen: peripheral blood. The receptor source for this set is a woman over 75 with COVID-19, enrolled during active disease.

The chain links TRBV4-2 to TRBJ2-3; the match to TRBD2 covers 10 bases. V was pared by 1 base and J by 4 bases, with 8 bases of the junction left unmatched. CDR3 size: 17 residues. Germline values: CDR1 LGHNA, CDR2 YNFKEQ. This chain's CDR3 is CASSQGGLAGVADTQYF. In nucleotides, the CDR3 is TGTGCCAGCAGCCAAGGAGGGCTAGCGGGAGTTGCAGATACGCAGTATTTT.

This clone was recorded only once. The chain combines TRBV6-2 or TRBV6-3 with TRBJ2-5; TRBD2 agrees at 9 bases. The CDR3 sequence is 14 residues long. CDR1 and CDR2 from the germline V gene are MNHEY and SVGEGT. J was trimmed by 5 bases and V by 2 bases; bases with no gene match: 3. The CDR3 DNA sequence: TGTGCCAGCAGTTACGCGGGGGGGTTGGAGACCCAGTACTTC. It translates to CASSYAGGLETQYF.

The CDR3 bases are TGTGCCAGCAGCGTACAGGGCGGGGGTGAAAAACTGTTTTTT. Its protein is CASSVQGGGEKLFF. V and J are TRBV5-4 and TRBJ1-4; tentative D call: TRBD1 (6 bases). V was trimmed by 4 bases and J by 7 bases, leaving 14 bases between them. CDR1 SGHNT and CDR2 YYREEE come from the germline V gene (reference sequence). CDR3 length equals 14 residues.

Concerning this clone itself: Other DNA variants within this sample encode the same CDR3. This CDR3 is CASSPRGSYEQYF. For the CDR3, the DNA is TGTGCCAGCTCACCCAGGGGATCCTACGAGCAGTACTTC. V is TRBV18 and J is TRBJ2-7; D may be TRBD1 (6 bases). Germline V gene data show CDR1 as KGHSH and CDR2 as LQKENI. This CDR3 region has 13 residues. V lost 3 bases and J lost 1, with 7 bases in between.

The rearrangement joins TRBV18 to TRBJ2-2; D remains unclear. The germline gives CDR1 KGHSH, CDR2 LQKENI. Trimming removed 1 base from V and 9 bases from J, with 6 bases in between. The CDR3 has 12 amino acids. The DNA for the CDR3 is TGTGCCAGCTCACCACTGGAGCGGGAGCTGTTTTTT. Protein: CASSPLERELFF.

V is TRBV28 and J is TRBJ1-6; 9 bases agree with TRBD1. V was pared by 6 bases and J by 14 bases, with 5 bases of the junction left unmatched. This CDR3 is built from 12 residues. Germline V CDR1 and CDR2: MDHEN, SYDVKM. For the CDR3, the DNA is TGTGCCAGCAGACCTACAGGGGGCACCCTCCACTTT. Translated: CASRPTGGTLHF. Variable domain in full (rest from reference TRBV28 and TRBJ1-6): DVKVTQSSRYLVKRTGEKVFLECVQDMDHENMFWYRQDPGLGLRLIYFSYDVKMKEKGDIPEGYSVSREKKERFSLILESASTNQTSMYLCASRPTGGTLHFGNGTRLTVT.

The rearrangement uses TRBV28 and TRBJ1-5; possible D gene TRBD1, 5 bases. Germline CDR1 is MDHEN and CDR2 is SYDVKM. CDR3 length: 16 amino acids. V was trimmed by 3 bases and J by 7 bases, leaving 19 bases between them. In DNA, the CDR3 is TGTGCCAGCAGTTTCCCCACTTCAGGACGGGGGCAGCCCCAGCATTTT. It codes for CASSFPTSGRGQPQHF.

The chain joins TRBV19 to TRBJ1-5; D is ambiguous. The CDR3 sequence is 14 residues long. CDR1 LNHDA and CDR2 SQIVND come from the germline V gene (reference sequence). Trimming took 3 bases from V and 4 from J, leaving 10 bases between them. The CDR3 here is CASSISGINQPQHF. The CDR3 DNA reads as TGTGCCAGTAGTATTTCTGGCATAAATCAGCCCCAGCATTTT. The variable domain in full, completed from reference TRBV19 and TRBJ1-5, reads DGGITQSPKYLFRKEGQNVTLSCEQNLNHDAMYWYRQDPGQGLRLIYYSQIVNDFQKGDIAEGYSVSREKKESFPLTVTSAQKNPTAFYLCASSISGINQPQHFGDGTRLSIL.

The rearrangement links TRBV20-1 to TRBJ2-2; 11 nucleotides line up with TRBD2. This CDR3 is 15 amino acids long. The V gene end was trimmed by 3 bases and the J gene end by 6 bases; junction bases not matched to a gene: 6. The germline V gene encodes CDR1 DFQATT and CDR2 SNEGSKA (reference sequence). The CDR3 coding sequence is TGCAGTGCTAGTAGTCTAGCGGGAGGTTCCGGGGAGCTGTTTTTT. It codes for CSASSLAGGSGELFF.

V gene TRBV5-1 combines with J gene TRBJ2-1; D remains ambiguous. The CDR3 is made up of 16 amino acids. CDR1 and CDR2 (germline): SGHRS, YFSETQ. Between the trimmed V and J ends, which lost 5 bases and 0 bases, there was a span of 15 bases. The CDR3 DNA reads TGCGCCAGCAGGGAGTTCCCCAGTAGCTCCTACAATGAGCAGTTCTTC. Amino acids: CASREFPSSSYNEQFF.

The rearrangement uses TRBV6-1 and TRBJ1-2, with D perhaps matching TRBD1 (5 bases). V was cut by 1 base and J by 3 bases, with 12 bases left in between. Germline loops: CDR1 MNHNS, CDR2 SASEGT. The CDR3 consists of 15 residues. The CDR3 reads CASSEGGVNYYGYTF. The CDR3, as DNA: TGTGCCAGCAGTGAAGGGGGGGTGAACTACTATGGCTACACCTTC.

The chain recombines TRBV18 with TRBJ2-3, with 12 bases identical to TRBD2. There are 16 residues in the CDR3. Germline assignment: CDR1 KGHSH and CDR2 LQKENI. With 2 bases clipped from V and 3 bases from J, the junction kept 3 bases outside the gene matches. The CDR3 sequence: CASSPGLAGSTDTQYF. In nucleotides, the CDR3 is TGTGCCAGCTCACCAGGACTAGCGGGGTCGACAGATACGCAGTATTTT.

The V gene is TRBV19, the J gene TRBJ2-7, with 8 nucleotides matching TRBD2. CDR1 is LNHDA, CDR2 SQIVND, per germline (reference sequence). V shed 7 bases, J shed 0 bases, and the junction held 5 bases outside the gene matches. The CDR3 extends over 14 amino acids. This CDR3 reads CASKRSGGSYEQYF. In DNA, the CDR3 is TGTGCCAGTAAAAGGAGCGGGGGCTCCTACGAGCAGTACTTC.

There are a few counts of this clone. V gene TRBV3-1 (or the pseudogene TRBV3-2) combines with J gene TRBJ2-7; the D is unclear. The germline V and J ends were trimmed by 5 bases and 4 bases, with 6 bases remaining between them. This CDR3 contains 11 residues. CDR1 and CDR2 (germline): LGHDT, YNNKEL (reference sequence). The CDR3 sequence is CASSSPYEQYF. The CDR3, as DNA: TGTGCCAGCAGCTCCCCTTACGAGCAGTACTTC.

This clone was counted between two and nine times. J is TRBJ1-6 and V is TRBV14, with D perhaps matching TRBD1 (6 bases). Trimming removed 2 bases at V and 7 bases at J, with 12 bases between. Germline V gives CDR1 SGHDN, CDR2 FVKESK. The CDR3 runs 15 residues. CDR3 residues: CASSQLGRGNSPLHF. CDR3 nucleotides: TGTGCCAGCAGCCAACTAGGGAGGGGGAATTCACCCCTCCACTTT.

The chain uses TRBV7-3 and TRBJ2-1; 7 bases map to TRBD1. V shed 2 bases, J shed 9 bases, and the junction held 7 bases outside the gene matches. The germline CDR1 and CDR2 sequences are SGHTA and FQGTGA. The CDR3 totals 14 residues. The CDR3 coding sequence is TGTGCCAGCAGCTTAGCAGGGGGTGACGGTGAGCAGTTCTTC. Amino acid sequence: CASSLAGGDGEQFF.

The chain is built from TRBV7-9 and TRBJ2-6; weak D call: TRBD2 (5 bases). CDR3 length: 15 residues. Germline-derived CDR1 and CDR2 are SEHNR and FQNEAQ (reference sequence). V was shortened by 2 bases and J by 4 bases, with 9 bases between the two germline ends. This CDR3 is CASSLRRGGANVLTF. CDR3 sequence (DNA): TGTGCCAGCAGCTTACGCCGGGGAGGGGCCAACGTCCTGACTTTC.

This chain joins TRBV5-1 and TRBJ2-3, with D perhaps matching TRBD1 (6 bases). V was trimmed by 5 bases and J by 4 bases, leaving 14 bases between them. The CDR3 extends over 14 amino acids. Germline V gene sequence: CDR1 SGHRS, CDR2 YFSETQ. The CDR3 loop is CASRQGGPADTQYF. The CDR3 DNA sequence: TGCGCCAGCAGGCAAGGGGGTCCGGCAGATACGCAGTATTTT.

The chain is built from TRBV27 and TRBJ1-2; D uncertain. Trimming removed 0 bases at V and 10 bases at J, with 12 bases between. Germline V gene sequence: CDR1 MNHEY, CDR2 SMNVEV (reference sequence). This CDR3 is 13 amino acids long. The CDR3 sequence is CASSLSGPPVYTF. The DNA of the CDR3 is TGTGCCAGCAGTTTATCGGGCCCCCCGGTCTACACCTTC.

This sequence joins TRBV18 and TRBJ1-3, with D uncertain. The V gene lost 3 bases and the J gene lost 4 bases, with 10 bases spanning the gap. The CDR3 is 14 residues long. Germline CDR1 is KGHSH and CDR2 is LQKENI. In nucleotides, the CDR3 is TGTGCCAGCTCACCCGAAAGTCGGGGAAACACCATATATTTT. It encodes CASSPESRGNTIYF.